One sample yielded the 11 T cell receptor beta chains listed below, sequenced in a study of T cell responses to AZD1222 COVID-19 vaccine. The protocol was immunoSEQ multiplex PCR, while the TCRdb copy is restricted to in-frame clones and leaves out a portion. The table includes about 69,000 clones, around four fifths detected once. The source was peripheral blood, collected 28 days after the second AZD1222 dose. These TCRs come from an adult who received the AZD1222 COVID-19 vaccine.

About this clone: The identical CDR3 is also encoded by other nucleotide sequences in the sample. The gene calls are TRBV29-1 and TRBJ1-6, with unresolved D. The CDR3 runs to 13 residues. V lost 4 bases to trimming and J lost 4 bases, with 8 bases between them. The germline V gene has CDR1 SQVTM and CDR2 ANQGSEA. CDR3 sequence (DNA): TGCAGCGTTGGAGCGGATTATAATTCACCCCTCCACTTT. As protein: CSVGADYNSPLHF. The full variable domain, rest sourced from reference TRBV29-1 and TRBJ1-6, is SAVISQKPSRDICQRGTSLTIQCQVDSQVTMMFWYRQQPGQSLTLIATANQGSEATYESGFVIDKFPISRPNLTFSTLTVSNMSPEDSSIYLCSVGADYNSPLHFGNGTRLTVT.

The chain couples TRBV2 to TRBJ2-2, with 7 bases fitting TRBD1. J was trimmed by 0 bases and V by 8 bases; bases with no gene match: 3. CDR3 length equals 14 residues. The germline CDR1 and CDR2 sequences are SNHLY and FYNNEI. The CDR3 nucleotides are TGTGCCAGCGACAGGGACGCGAACACCGGGGAGCTGTTTTTT. Residues: CASDRDANTGELFF.

The chain combines TRBV29-1 with TRBJ2-1; 12 positions agree with TRBD2. This CDR3 is 16 amino acids long. The J segment lost 4 bases and the V segment lost 1 base, leaving 5 bases of the junction unmatched. The V gene's germline CDR1 is SQVTM and CDR2 ANQGSEA. CDR3 loop: CSVEGLAGGLYNEQFF. CDR3 nucleotides: TGCAGCGTTGAAGGGCTAGCGGGGGGGCTATACAATGAGCAGTTCTTC.

This clone was picked up one time. The chain has TRBV5-1 and TRBJ2-7; 8 positions match TRBD2. Germline CDR1 is SGHRS and CDR2 is YFSETQ. The V segment lost 5 bases and the J segment 1 base; nucleotides outside the gene matches: 14. The CDR3 has 17 residues. The CDR3 sequence is CASSMKPNSGASYEQYF. The CDR3 DNA follows: TGCGCCAGCAGTATGAAACCTAATAGCGGGGCTTCCTACGAGCAGTACTTC.

This clone is labeled as medium-sized. The chain links TRBV28 to TRBJ2-5, with 11 bases that match TRBD2. The CDR3 loop spans 16 amino acids. Germline V CDR1 and CDR2: MDHEN, SYDVKM. After removal of 2 bases from V and 2 bases from J, the junction contained 4 bases not matched to a gene. The CDR3 spells CASSLEVAGGQETQYF. CDR3 in DNA: TGTGCCAGCAGTTTAGAGGTAGCGGGGGGGCAAGAGACCCAGTACTTC.

This clone was picked up one time. The rearrangement joins TRBV5-5 to TRBJ1-2, with a tentative D call TRBD1 (6 bases). The V end lost 3 bases, the J end lost 4 bases, and 16 bases lay between the germline ends. There are 15 residues in the CDR3. Per germline, CDR1 SGHKS and CDR2 YYEKEE (reference sequence). CDR3 nucleotides: TGTGCCAGCAGCTATAACAGGGCCTGGGGCTATGGCTACACCTTC. It specifies CASSYNRAWGYGYTF.

This clone was observed a handful of times. The genes are TRBV6-1 and TRBJ2-2, with unresolved D. Germline V gene data show CDR1 as MNHNS and CDR2 as SASEGT. The CDR3 spans 15 residues. V shed 2 bases and J shed 8 bases, with 15 bases lying between them. The CDR3 DNA is TGTGCCAGCAGTGAAACCCTTACCTCGCGGGGGGAGCTGTTTTTT. Its protein product is CASSETLTSRGELFF.

J is TRBJ1-1 and V is TRBV3-1 (or the pseudogene TRBV3-2); 7 bases are shared with TRBD1. Losses at the gene ends were 5 bases for V and 1 base for J; bases not matched to a gene: 10. The CDR3 has 16 amino acids. In germline, CDR1 is LGHDT, CDR2 YNNKEL (reference sequence). The CDR3 DNA reads as TGTGCCAGCAGCGAAGGAGGGGGCTTAAGGAACACTGAAGCTTTCTTT. Its translation: CASSEGGGLRNTEAFF.

The gene calls are TRBV19 and TRBJ2-1; D is unclear. CDR3 size: 11 residues. Germline V gives CDR1 LNHDA, CDR2 SQIVND (reference sequence). V was clipped by 5 bases and J by 4 bases, with 3 bases between them. The CDR3 protein is CASSVYNEQFF. The CDR3 nucleotides are TGTGCCAGTAGTGTGTACAATGAGCAGTTCTTC.

CDR3 in DNA: TGTGCCAGCAGCCTGACAGGAGGAAAGGAAAAACTGTTTTTT. It translates to CASSLTGGKEKLFF. The chain links TRBV7-2 to TRBJ1-4; D may be TRBD1 (6 bases). Trimming shortened V by 5 bases and J by 8 bases, and 15 bases separated the two germline ends. Germline V gene sequence: CDR1 SGHTA, CDR2 FQGNSA. CDR3 length: 14 amino acids.

This chain connects TRBV27 to TRBJ2-3, with 10 nucleotides matching TRBD2. From germline, CDR1 is MNHEY and CDR2 SMNVEV (reference sequence). This CDR3 contains 14 residues. Trimming at V came to 11 bases and at J to 4 bases, leaving 9 bases not matched to a gene. The CDR3 spells CAARGSGRSDTQYF. In DNA form, the CDR3 reads TGTGCCGCCCGGGGTAGCGGGAGGTCAGATACGCAGTATTTT.